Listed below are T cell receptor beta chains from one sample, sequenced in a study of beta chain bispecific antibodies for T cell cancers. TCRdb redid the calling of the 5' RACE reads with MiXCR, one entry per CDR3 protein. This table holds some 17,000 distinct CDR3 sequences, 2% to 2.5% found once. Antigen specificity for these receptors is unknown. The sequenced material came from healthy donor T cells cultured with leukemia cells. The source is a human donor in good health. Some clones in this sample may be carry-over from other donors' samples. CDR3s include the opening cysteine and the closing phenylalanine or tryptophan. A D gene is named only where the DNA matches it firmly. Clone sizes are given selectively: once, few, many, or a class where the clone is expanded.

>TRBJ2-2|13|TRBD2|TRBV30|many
TGTGCCTTGACTAGCGTGAACACCGGGGAGCTGTTTTTT
CALTSVNTGELFF
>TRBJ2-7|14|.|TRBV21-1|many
TGTGCCAGCAGCAAAGTGCAGGGAGCCCACGAGCAGTACTTC
CASSKVQGAHEQYF
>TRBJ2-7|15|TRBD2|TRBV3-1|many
TGTGCCAGCAGCCAGGGGACTAGCGGGGGTGAAGAGCAGTACTTC
CASSQGTSGGEEQYF
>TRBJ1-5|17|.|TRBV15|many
TGTGCCACCAGCACGTCCCGGCCGGTTTTGGGCAATCAGCCCCAGCATTTT
CATSTSRPVLGNQPQHF
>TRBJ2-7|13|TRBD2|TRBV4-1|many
TGCGCCAGCGGAGCGGGGGGTTGGAACGAGCAGTACTTC
CASGAGGWNEQYF
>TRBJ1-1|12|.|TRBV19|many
TGTGCCAGTAGTATTGGGCGGACTGAAGCTTTCTTT
CASSIGRTEAFF
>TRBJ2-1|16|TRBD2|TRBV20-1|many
TGCAGTGCTCCTCGACTAGCGGGGAGTTCCTACAATGAGCAGTTCTTC
CSAPRLAGSSYNEQFF
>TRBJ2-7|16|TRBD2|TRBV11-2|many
TGTGCCAGCAGCTTACTTACTAGCGGGGGAGCCTACGAGCAGTACTTC
CASSLLTSGGAYEQYF
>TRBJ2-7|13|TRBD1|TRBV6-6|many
TGTGCCAGCAGTTGGACAGGTACCCACGAGCAGTACTTC
CASSWTGTHEQYF
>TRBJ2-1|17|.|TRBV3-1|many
TGTGCCAGCAGCCAAGAGAGTCCCGGGGGCTCCTACAATGAGCAGTTCTTC
CASSQESPGGSYNEQFF
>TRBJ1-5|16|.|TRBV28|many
TGTGCCAGCAGCCTCTGGAGGCAGGTCAGCAATCAGCCCCAGCATTTT
CASSLWRQVSNQPQHF
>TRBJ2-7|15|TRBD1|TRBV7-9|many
TGTGCCAGCAGCTTAGGGACAGGGGGGACCTACGAGCAGTACTTC
CASSLGTGGTYEQYF
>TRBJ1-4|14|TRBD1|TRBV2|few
TGTGCCAGCATCCATGACAGGGGAGGCGAAAAACTGTTTTTT
CASIHDRGGEKLFF
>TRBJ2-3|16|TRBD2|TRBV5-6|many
TGTGCCAGCAGCCAACTTCCAGCGGGGGGTTGGGATACGCAGTATTTT
CASSQLPAGGWDTQYF
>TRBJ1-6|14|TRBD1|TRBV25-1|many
TGTGCCAGCAGTGGGGACAGTAATAATTCACCCCTCCACTTT
CASSGDSNNSPLHF
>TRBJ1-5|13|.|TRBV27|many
TGTGCCAGCAGTTTATCTGCTTATCAGCCCCAGCATTTT
CASSLSAYQPQHF
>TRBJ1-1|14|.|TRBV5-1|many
TGCGCCAGCAGCGACCCCTGGGTGGACACTGAAGCTTTCTTT
CASSDPWVDTEAFF
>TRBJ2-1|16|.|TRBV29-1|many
TGCAGCGCCGGCCCAGGGATCCTAGCGTATTACAATGAGCAGTTCTTC
CSAGPGILAYYNEQFF
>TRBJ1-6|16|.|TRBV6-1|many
TGTGCCAGCAGTGAAGGGCGCACCGTATGGGATTCACCCCTCCACTTT
CASSEGRTVWDSPLHF
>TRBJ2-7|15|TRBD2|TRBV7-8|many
TGTGCCAGCAGCTTCTTGGCGGGGGGAGACTACGAGCAGTACTTC
CASSFLAGGDYEQYF
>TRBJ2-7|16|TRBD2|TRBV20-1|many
TGCAGTGCCAAACAAAGGTCCGGGGGGGGCTCCTACGAGCAGTACTTC
CSAKQRSGGGSYEQYF
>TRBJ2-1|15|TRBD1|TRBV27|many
TGTGCCAGCAGTCACACAGGGGGGTCCTTCAATGAGCAGTTCTTC
CASSHTGGSFNEQFF
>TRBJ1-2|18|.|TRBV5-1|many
TGCGCCAGCAGCTTCTCTCGGGGGGCCCCCAGCGTTGGGTATGGCTACACCTTC
CASSFSRGAPSVGYGYTF
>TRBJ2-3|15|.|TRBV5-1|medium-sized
TGCGCCAGCAGCTTGGTGGAGGCCAGCACAGATACGCAGTATTTT
CASSLVEASTDTQYF
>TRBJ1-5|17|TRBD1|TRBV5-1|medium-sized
TGCGCCAGCAGCTTGGGGCCAGGGGGCCGGGGCAATCAGCCCCAGCATTTT
CASSLGPGGRGNQPQHF
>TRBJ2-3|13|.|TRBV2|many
TGTGCCAGCAAGACAGTGTACACAGATACGCAGTATTTT
CASKTVYTDTQYF
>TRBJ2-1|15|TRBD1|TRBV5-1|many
TGCGCCAGCAGCCCGGGACAGGGGGGTTCGGATGAGCAGTTCTTC
CASSPGQGGSDEQFF
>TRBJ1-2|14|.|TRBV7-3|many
TGTGCCAGCAGCTATCCGGACAGACTCTATGGCTACACCTTC
CASSYPDRLYGYTF
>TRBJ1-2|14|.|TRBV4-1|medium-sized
TGCGCCAGCAGCCTGCGGGGCTTAGGCTATGGCTACACCTTC
CASSLRGLGYGYTF
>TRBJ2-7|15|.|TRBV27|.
TGTGCCAGCAGTTTGGGGCAGGGACGTGCCTACGAGCAGTACTTC
CASSLGQGRAYEQYF
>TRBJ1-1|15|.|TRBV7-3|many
TGTGCCAGCAGCTTCTGGGGACACAAGAACACTGAAGCTTTCTTT
CASSFWGHKNTEAFF
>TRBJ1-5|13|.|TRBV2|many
TGTGCCAGCAGGGAGACAGGACATCAGCCCCAGCATTTT
CASRETGHQPQHF
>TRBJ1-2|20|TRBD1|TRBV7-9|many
TGTGCCAGCAGCCAGCCTATCGTTGAGGGGACAGCCGGACCCGTCTATGGCTACACCTTC
CASSQPIVEGTAGPVYGYTF
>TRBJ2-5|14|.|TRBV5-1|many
TGCGCCAGCAGCCCACGGGGAAGTCAAGAGACCCAGTACTTC
CASSPRGSQETQYF
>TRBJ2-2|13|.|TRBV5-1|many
TGCGCCAGCAGCTTGAAGACCACCGGGGAGCTGTTTTTT
CASSLKTTGELFF
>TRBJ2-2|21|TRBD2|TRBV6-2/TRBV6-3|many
TGTGCCAGCAGTTCCCTATTCGAACTATGGCGGGGGGACTCGAACACCGGGGAGCTGTTTTTT
CASSSLFELWRGDSNTGELFF
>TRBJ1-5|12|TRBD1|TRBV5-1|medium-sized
TGCGCCAGCAGCCCCACGGGACAGGGGTGGCATTTT
CASSPTGQGWHF
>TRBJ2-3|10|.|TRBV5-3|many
TGTGCCAGAGCTGTGTATACGCAGTATTTT
CARAVYTQYF
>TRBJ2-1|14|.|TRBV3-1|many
TGTGCCAGCAGCCAAGTAGGGCGGCCCAATGAGCAGTTCTTC
CASSQVGRPNEQFF
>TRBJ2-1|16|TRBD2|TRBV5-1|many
TGCGCCAGCAGCTTGGGAGCGGGATACTCCTACAATGAGCAGTTCTTC
CASSLGAGYSYNEQFF
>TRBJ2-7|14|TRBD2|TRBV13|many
TGTGCCAGCAGCCTCCTAGCGGGATCCTACGAGCAGTACTTC
CASSLLAGSYEQYF
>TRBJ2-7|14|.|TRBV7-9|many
TGTGCCAGCAGCTTATCTACCGGTACCTACGAGCAGTACTTC
CASSLSTGTYEQYF
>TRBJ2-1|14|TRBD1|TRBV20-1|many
TGCAGTGGGGACAGGGGAATCATCGGCGATGAGCAGTTCTTC
CSGDRGIIGDEQFF
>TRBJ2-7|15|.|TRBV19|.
TGTGCCAGTAGTATAGATTATAAGGGACCCTACGAGCAGTACTTC
CASSIDYKGPYEQYF
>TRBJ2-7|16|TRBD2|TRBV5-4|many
TGTGCCAGCAGCCCCGGACTAGCGGGGACCCCCTACGAGCAGTACTTC
CASSPGLAGTPYEQYF
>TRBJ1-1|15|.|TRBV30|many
TGTGCCTGGAGTACTTTGGGGCAGGCGGAGACTGAAGCTTTCTTT
CAWSTLGQAETEAFF
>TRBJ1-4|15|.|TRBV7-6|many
TGTGCCAGCAGCCGAGAGGGGGGCACTAATGAAAAACTGTTTTTT
CASSREGGTNEKLFF